Detailed here is one TCR beta chain. The antigen remains undetermined. One entry per CDR3 protein, called by TCRdb with MiXCR from the RT-PCR reads. Here the sample spans about 520,000 distinct CDR3 sequences, less than 30% being singletons. These data come from a study of response to subunit inactivated influenza vaccine. Study-level results: The authors put forward the suggestion that each seasonal influenza vaccination may bring in only a limited number of new T cells.

J gave up 7 bases and V 4 bases, and 11 bases lay outside the gene matches. CDR3 length: 15 residues. Per germline, CDR1 SGHTA and CDR2 FQGNSA. This specimen consisted of CD4+ T cells sorted from PBMCs, obtained 4 to 6 days after vaccination. This sequence was found in a man aged 50 to 60 who received an inactivated influenza vaccine. V gene TRBV7-2 combines with J gene TRBJ2-3; the match to TRBD1 covers 7 bases. CDR3 sequence reads: CASSSDRATYNTQYF. CDR3 in DNA: TGTGCCAGCAGCTCAGACAGGGCCACTTATAATACGCAGTATTTT.